This entry is about one T cell receptor beta chain. Antigen specificity is unknown. The sample comes from a study of OX40 agonist ivuxolimab in advanced cancers. Study details: Cohort: roughly 80% men, mean age 60, aged roughly 20 to 79. General study findings and limits: Compared with others, partial responders at 0.1-3.0 mg/kg displayed clonal expansion among the lowest.

Method: immunoSEQ multiplex PCR; TCRdb's copy keeps in-frame clones and lacks some. The data show 25,000 or so clones, with over 60% seen just once and around 18% held by the top ten. The CDR3 extends over 15 amino acids. Germline-derived CDR1 and CDR2 are MGHRA and YSYEKL. Trimming removed 3 bases at V and 4 bases at J, with 13 bases between. The sequence was obtained from an adult with an advanced solid tumor such as melanoma, head and neck, liver or kidney cancer. Sequencing used CD4+ or CD8+ T cells sorted from blood, obtained in a trial of the OX40 agonist ivuxolimab. The chain joins TRBV4-1 to TRBJ2-1; D is ambiguous. The CDR3 DNA reads as TGCGCCAGCAGCCAGTACAATGAGCAGTACAATGAGCAGTTCTTC. It specifies CASSQYNEQYNEQFF.